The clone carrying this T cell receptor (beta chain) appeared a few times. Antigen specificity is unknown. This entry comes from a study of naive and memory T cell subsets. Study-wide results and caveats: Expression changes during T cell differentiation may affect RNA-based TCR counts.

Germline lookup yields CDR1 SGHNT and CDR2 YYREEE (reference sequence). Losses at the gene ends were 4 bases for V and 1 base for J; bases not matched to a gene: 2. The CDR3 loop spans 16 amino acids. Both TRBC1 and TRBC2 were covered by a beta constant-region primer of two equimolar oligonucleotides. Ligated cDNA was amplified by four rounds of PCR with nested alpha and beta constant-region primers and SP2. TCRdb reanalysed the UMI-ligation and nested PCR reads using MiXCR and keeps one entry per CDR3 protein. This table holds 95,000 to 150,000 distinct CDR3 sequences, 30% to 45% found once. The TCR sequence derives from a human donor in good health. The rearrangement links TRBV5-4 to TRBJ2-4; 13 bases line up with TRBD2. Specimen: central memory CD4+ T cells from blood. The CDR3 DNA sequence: TGTGCCAGCAGCCCACTAGCGGGGGGGGCCAAAAACATTCAGTACTTC. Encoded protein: CASSPLAGGAKNIQYF. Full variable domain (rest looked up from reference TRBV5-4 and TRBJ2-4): ETGVTQSPTHLIKTRGQQVTLRCSSQSGHNTVSWYQQALGQGPQFIFQYYREEENGRGNFPPRFSGLQFPNYSSELNVNALELDDSALYLCASSPLAGGAKNIQYFGAGTRLSVL.